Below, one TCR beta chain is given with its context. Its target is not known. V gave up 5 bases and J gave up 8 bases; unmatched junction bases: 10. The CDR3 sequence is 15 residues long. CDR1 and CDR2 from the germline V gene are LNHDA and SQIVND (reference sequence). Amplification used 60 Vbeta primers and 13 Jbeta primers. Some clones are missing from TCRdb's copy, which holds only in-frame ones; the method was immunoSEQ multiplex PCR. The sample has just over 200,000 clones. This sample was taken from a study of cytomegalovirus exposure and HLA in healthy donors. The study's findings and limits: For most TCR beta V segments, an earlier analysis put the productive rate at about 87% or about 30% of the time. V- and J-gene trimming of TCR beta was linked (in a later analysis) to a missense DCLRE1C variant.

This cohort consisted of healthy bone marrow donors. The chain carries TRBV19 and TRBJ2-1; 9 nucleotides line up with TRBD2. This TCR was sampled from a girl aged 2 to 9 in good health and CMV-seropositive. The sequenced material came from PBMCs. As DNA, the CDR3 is TGTGCCAGTAGTTCGGGACTAGCTGGGAACGATGAGCAGTTCTTC. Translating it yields CASSSGLAGNDEQFF. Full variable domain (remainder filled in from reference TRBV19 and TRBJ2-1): DGGITQSPKYLFRKEGQNVTLSCEQNLNHDAMYWYRQDPGQGLRLIYYSQIVNDFQKGDIAEGYSVSREKKESFPLTVTSAQKNPTAFYLCASSSGLAGNDEQFFGPGTRLTVL.